This TCR beta chain was sequenced in a study of response to subunit inactivated influenza vaccine. Each CDR3 protein gets one entry after TCRdb re-called the RT-PCR reads with MiXCR. The data show about half a million distinct CDR3 sequences, less than 30% seen once. Germline CDR1 is SGHRS and CDR2 is YFSETQ. The CDR3 is 21 residues long. V was shortened by 4 bases and J by 3 bases, with 31 bases between the two germline ends. This clonotype was picked up a small number of times. Its antigen is as yet unknown. Regarding the study as a whole: The authors offered the suggestion that each seasonal influenza vaccination recruits few new T cells.

This sequence originates from a man aged 50-59 years who received an inactivated influenza vaccine. The sequenced sample was CD4+ T cells sorted from PBMCs, obtained 5 days after vaccination. The rearrangement joins TRBV5-1 to TRBJ2-2, with D perhaps given as TRBD1 or TRBD2 (5 bases each). The DNA of the CDR3 is TGCGCCAGCAGCCCTTCAGGAGCAGGGAGCTACCTGTACGGGTACACCGGGGAGCTGTTTTTT. Residues: CASSPSGAGSYLYGYTGELFF.